Presented here are 25 T cell receptor beta chains from one specimen sequenced in a study of blood T cells in healthy people across ages. A J-beta primer mix and a sample-barcoded 5' primer were used in a second PCR of roughly 6 to 12 cycles. TCRdb independently ran MiXCR on the 5' RACE reads; one entry per CDR3 protein. The sample lists under 1,100,000 distinct CDR3 sequences, 25% occurring once. The same sample was also used in a study of T cells of mothers and their children.

Sequencing was carried out using blood. These receptors all stem from a girl aged 2-9 years in good health.

The V and J genes are TRBV7-2 and TRBJ2-7; no firm D call. The CDR3 has 12 residues. CDR1 is SGHTA and CDR2 is FQGNSA in the germline V gene. V was clipped by 4 bases and J by 6 bases, with 10 bases between them. The CDR3 spells CASSYGPTEQYF. The CDR3 nucleotides are TGTGCCAGCAGCTACGGGCCCACCGAGCAGTACTTC.

This rearrangement joins TRBV5-1 to TRBJ1-1, with 7 bases lining up with TRBD1. Trimming removed 3 bases from V and 5 bases from J; junction bases left unmatched: 13. CDR3 length: 16 residues. The germline V gene has CDR1 SGHRS and CDR2 YFSETQ. CDR3 DNA sequence: TGCGCCAGCAGCTACCAAAGGGACAGCCCGCGGACTGAAGCTTTCTTT. It specifies CASSYQRDSPRTEAFF.

A few counts support this clonotype. The chain employs TRBV28 and TRBJ2-3; D possibly corresponds to TRBD2 (5 bases). The CDR3 is made up of 15 amino acids. Germline lookup yields CDR1 MDHEN and CDR2 SYDVKM. Trimming took 3 bases from V and 4 from J, leaving 14 bases between them. In DNA form, the CDR3 reads TGTGCCAGCAGTTTTCTCCGGGAAGGCCCAGATACGCAGTATTTT. Translating it yields CASSFLREGPDTQYF.

This clonotype was found a few times. The DNA for the CDR3 is TGTGCCAGCAGCCAAGACTCGGGGCCCCTCATGAACACTGAAGCTTTCTTT. Residues: CASSQDSGPLMNTEAFF. This chain joins TRBV14 and TRBJ1-1; perhaps TRBD1 as D (5 bases). There are 17 residues in the CDR3. Germline-derived CDR1 and CDR2 are SGHDN and FVKESK. The V end lost 0 bases, the J end lost 0 bases, and 14 bases lay between the germline ends.

This clonotype was detected only a few times. At one end, the junction sequence differs from germline, possibly due to a read error. V and J are TRBV29-1 and TRBJ2-5; possibly TRBD1 or TRBD2 for D (5 bases each). Per germline, CDR1 SQVTM and CDR2 ANQGSEA. The CDR3 contains 11 residues. The CDR3 region is CSVEGDETQYF. In nucleotides, the CDR3 is TGCAGCGTCGAAGGGGACGAGACCCAGTACTTC.

The gene calls are TRBV12-3 or TRBV12-4 and TRBJ2-7; D may be TRBD1 or TRBD2 (6 bases each). This CDR3 has 13 amino acids. Trimming cost V 7 bases and J 7 bases, with 17 bases left between them. Written as DNA, the CDR3 is TGTGCCAGCAAACAACAGGGAGGAGGAGAGCAGTACTTC. Translation gives CASKQQGGGEQYF.

This clonotype was observed a handful of times. V usage is TRBV29-1 and J usage is TRBJ1-4; 7 positions agree with TRBD1. The J segment lost 8 bases and the V segment lost 4 bases, leaving 7 bases of the junction unmatched. The CDR3 has 13 residues. The germline gives CDR1 SQVTM, CDR2 ANQGSEA. CDR3 amino acids: CSVVTGSGEKLFF. The DNA of the CDR3 is TGCAGCGTTGTGACAGGGTCAGGGGAAAAACTGTTTTTT.

This clonotype has a handful of counts. At one of its ends the junction is not consistent with the germline gene, which may arise from a read error. The rearrangement joins TRBV7-2 to TRBJ2-5; no firm D call. The CDR3 runs to 15 residues. Germline V CDR1 and CDR2: SGHTA, FQGNSA. CDR3 in amino acids: CASSLYPSPQEAQYF. DNA of the CDR3: TGTGCCAGCAGCTTATACCCCTCACCTCAAGAGGCCCAGTACTTC.

This rearrangement joins TRBV9 to TRBJ2-1; a weak D match, TRBD2 (6 bases). CDR3 length: 15 amino acids. Germline V gives CDR1 SGDLS, CDR2 YYNGEE. Trimming took 2 bases from V and 4 from J, leaving 13 bases between them. Here the CDR3 DNA reads TGTGCCAGCAGCGTCCGGGACTCCGTATACAATGAGCAGTTCTTC. It yields the protein CASSVRDSVYNEQFF.

The chain combines TRBV10-1 with TRBJ2-7; tentatively, D is TRBD2 (5 bases). V shed 5 bases and J shed 4 bases, with 15 bases lying between them. The CDR3 runs to 14 residues. Germline values: CDR1 WNHNN, CDR2 SYGVQD (reference sequence). CDR3 region: CASSSSLGRYEQYF. In nucleotides, the CDR3 is TGCGCCAGCAGTTCTTCACTAGGAAGGTACGAGCAGTACTTC.

CDR3 protein: CASSFLARAAYGYTF. The CDR3, as DNA: TGTGCCAGCAGTTTTTTGGCCAGGGCGGCCTATGGCTACACCTTC. The chain is built from TRBV12-3 or TRBV12-4 and TRBJ1-2; weak D call: TRBD1 (5 bases). V was trimmed by 3 bases and J by 4 bases, leaving 15 bases between them. The CDR3 runs to 15 residues.

A few counts support this clonotype. This rearrangement joins TRBV6-6 to TRBJ2-3, with 9 nucleotides matching TRBD1. Germline V gene sequence: CDR1 MNHNY, CDR2 SVGAGI (reference sequence). Trimming removed 1 base from V and 4 bases from J; junction bases left unmatched: 3. This CDR3 contains 15 residues. This chain's CDR3 is CASSYLGQGADTQYF. CDR3 nucleotide sequence: TGTGCCAGCAGTTACTTGGGACAGGGTGCAGATACGCAGTATTTT.

For the CDR3, the DNA is TGTGCCAGCAGCCCAGACTCTGGGGAAGCTTTCTTT. Translated, it gives CASSPDSGEAFF. The J gene is TRBJ1-1, the V gene TRBV7-2; D gene uncertain. The CDR3 has 12 residues. Trimming shortened V by 5 bases and J by 8 bases, and 12 bases separated the two germline ends. Per germline, CDR1 SGHTA and CDR2 FQGNSA.

The chain has TRBV24-1 and TRBJ1-5; D ambiguous. Germline-derived CDR1 and CDR2 are KGHDR and SFDVKD. The CDR3 contains 13 residues. Trimming removed 5 bases from V and 5 bases from J, with 9 bases in between. This CDR3 is CATSGTSDQPQHF. CDR3 coding DNA: TGTGCCACCAGTGGGACTTCAGATCAGCCCCAGCATTTT.

This clonotype has a handful of counts. The chain uses TRBV6-1 and TRBJ2-5, with 11 bases identical to TRBD2. V gave up 3 bases and J gave up 5 bases; unmatched junction bases: 11. CDR1 is MNHNS, CDR2 SASEGT, per germline. CDR3 length: 17 amino acids. The CDR3 is CASSDVVAGGPGETQYF. CDR3 coding DNA: TGTGCCAGCAGTGATGTAGTAGCGGGAGGGCCGGGGGAGACCCAGTACTTC.

This clonotype was observed a few times. The chain links TRBV7-9 to TRBJ1-2; the D gene is possibly TRBD1 (6 bases). The ends were cut back, 3 bases at V and 4 bases at J, with 15 bases in the middle. Germline V gives CDR1 SEHNR, CDR2 FQNEAQ (reference sequence). The CDR3 totals 15 residues. DNA of the CDR3: TGTGCCAGCAGCTTGCAGACAGGAGGATTCTATGGCTACACCTTC. It yields the protein CASSLQTGGFYGYTF.

This clonotype has more than one count but fewer than ten. The chain links TRBV12-3 or TRBV12-4 to TRBJ1-2, with D uncertain. Trimming removed 7 bases from V and 4 bases from J, with 19 bases in between. The CDR3 covers 15 residues. The CDR3 nucleotides are TGTGCCAGCACCCTAGCACCGTACATAGCCTATGGCTACACCTTC. Translating gives CASTLAPYIAYGYTF.

This clonotype occurred a few times. The chain carries TRBV20-1 and TRBJ2-3; D gene unclear. The V and J ends lost 6 bases and 2 bases respectively, with 9 bases between them. The CDR3 runs to 12 residues. Germline V gene sequence: CDR1 DFQATT, CDR2 SNEGSKA (reference sequence). The chain's CDR3 is CSARATTDTQYF. CDR3 nucleotides: TGCAGTGCACGAGCGACCACAGATACGCAGTATTTT.

The rearrangement uses TRBV29-1 and TRBJ2-1; 15 bases are a match to TRBD2. This CDR3 spans 16 amino acids. The trim removed 8 bases at V and 3 bases at J, leaving 8 bases unmatched. Germline CDR1 and CDR2: SQVTM and ANQGSEA. For the CDR3, the DNA is TGCAGCCTTAGATCGGGACTAGCGGGGGGCTACAATGAGCAGTTCTTC. The encoded protein is CSLRSGLAGGYNEQFF.

The chain combines TRBV28 with TRBJ2-7, with D perhaps TRBD1 or TRBD2 (7 bases each). Germline lookup yields CDR1 MDHEN and CDR2 SYDVKM. The V gene lost 6 bases and the J gene lost 0 bases, with 15 bases spanning the gap. The CDR3 extends over 15 amino acids. The CDR3 loop reads CASRYDRDYSYEQYF. CDR3 nucleotide sequence: TGTGCCAGCAGATACGACAGGGACTACTCCTACGAGCAGTACTTC.

This clonotype was seen only a few times. One end of the junction does not line up with germline, which may come from a read error. The genes are TRBV4-3 and TRBJ2-5; D remains ambiguous. Per germline, CDR1 LGHNA and CDR2 YSLEER. CDR3 length equals 13 residues. CDR3 loop: CASSQDVYLRVFF. In nucleotides, the CDR3 is TGCGCCAGCAGCCAAGATGTTTACCTTCGGGTGTTCTTC.

In nucleotides, the CDR3 is TGCAGTGCCAAATCCGATACAGGGAGTGGCTACACCTTC. Protein: CSAKSDTGSGYTF. This chain uses TRBV20-1 with TRBJ1-2; perhaps TRBD1 as D (6 bases). Trimming removed 6 bases at V and 7 bases at J, with 18 bases between. The germline CDR1 and CDR2 sequences are DFQATT and SNEGSKA (reference sequence). This CDR3 is built from 13 residues.

This clonotype was observed a handful of times. V is TRBV29-1 and J is TRBJ2-6, with 8 bases fitting TRBD1. The CDR3 length is 15 residues. V dropped 7 bases and J dropped 2; count of bases not matched to a gene: 7. Germline V gene lookup returns CDR1 SQVTM and CDR2 ANQGSEA. The CDR3 DNA is TGCAGCGCGGGACAGGCGAAAACTGGGGCCAACGTCCTGACTTTC. Amino acids: CSAGQAKTGANVLTF.

This clonotype was seen more than once but under ten times. The rearrangement joins TRBV29-1 to TRBJ2-1, with no clear D. CDR1 is SQVTM, CDR2 ANQGSEA, per germline. Trimming took 4 bases from V and 4 from J, leaving 5 bases between them. This CDR3 is 11 amino acids long. DNA for the CDR3: TGCAGCGTTGGTCCTTACAATGAGCAGTTCTTC. This translates into CSVGPYNEQFF.

CDR3 amino acids: CATSQNDEQFF. CDR3 sequence (DNA): TGTGCCACCAGTCAAAACGATGAGCAGTTCTTC. The rearrangement uses TRBV15 and TRBJ2-5; D not resolved. The J call may be mistaken, given a closer DNA end match to TRBJ2-1. CDR1 is LNHNV and CDR2 is YYDKDF in the germline V gene (reference sequence). This CDR3 has 11 amino acids.